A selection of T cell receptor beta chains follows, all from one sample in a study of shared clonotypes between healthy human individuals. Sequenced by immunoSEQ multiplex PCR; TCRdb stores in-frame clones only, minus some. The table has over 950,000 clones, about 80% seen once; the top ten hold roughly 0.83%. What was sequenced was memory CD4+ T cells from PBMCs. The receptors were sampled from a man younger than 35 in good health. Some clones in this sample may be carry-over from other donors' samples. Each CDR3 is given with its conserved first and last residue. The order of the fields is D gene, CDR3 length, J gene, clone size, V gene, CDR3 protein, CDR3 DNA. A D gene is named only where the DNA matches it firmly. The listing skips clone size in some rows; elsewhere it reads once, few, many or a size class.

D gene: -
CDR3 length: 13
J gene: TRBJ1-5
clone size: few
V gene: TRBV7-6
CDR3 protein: CASSLAEDQPQHF
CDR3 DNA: TGTGCCAGCAGCTTAGCGGAGGATCAGCCCCAGCATTTT

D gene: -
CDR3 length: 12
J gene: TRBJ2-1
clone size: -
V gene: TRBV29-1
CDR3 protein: CSVEQGANEQFF
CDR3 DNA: TGCAGCGTTGAACAGGGTGCGAATGAGCAGTTCTTC

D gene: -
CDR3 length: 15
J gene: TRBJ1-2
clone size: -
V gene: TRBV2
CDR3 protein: CASSDPPDSRFGYTF
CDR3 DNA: TGTGCCAGCAGTGACCCACCGGACAGTCGGTTTGGCTACACCTTC

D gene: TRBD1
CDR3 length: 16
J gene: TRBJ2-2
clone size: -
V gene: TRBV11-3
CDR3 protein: CASSSAGTGNTGELFF
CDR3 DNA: TGTGCCAGCAGCAGCGCGGGGACAGGGAACACCGGGGAGCTGTTTTTT

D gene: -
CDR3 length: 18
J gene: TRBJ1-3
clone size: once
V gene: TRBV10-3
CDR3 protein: CAISPSPSSIGSGNTIYF
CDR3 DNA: TGTGCCATCAGTCCCTCTCCCTCAAGCATTGGCTCTGGAAACACCATATATTTT

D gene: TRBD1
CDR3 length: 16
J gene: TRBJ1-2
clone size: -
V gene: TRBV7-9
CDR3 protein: CASSPNRDRLLSGYTF
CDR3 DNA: TGTGCCAGCAGCCCCAATAGGGACAGGCTCCTTTCCGGCTACACCTTC

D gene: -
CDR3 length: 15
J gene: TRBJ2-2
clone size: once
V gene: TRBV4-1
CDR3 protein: CASSRGQTNTGELFF
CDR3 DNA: TGCGCCAGCAGCCGCGGACAGACGAACACCGGGGAGCTGTTTTTT

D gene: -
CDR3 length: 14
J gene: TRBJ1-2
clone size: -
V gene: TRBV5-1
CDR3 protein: CASSLETLNYGYTF
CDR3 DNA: TGCGCCAGCAGCTTGGAAACACTGAACTATGGCTACACCTTC

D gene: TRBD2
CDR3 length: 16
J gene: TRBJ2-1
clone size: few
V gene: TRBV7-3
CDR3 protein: CASSLSPAGGPNEQFF
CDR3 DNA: TGTGCCAGCAGCTTAAGCCCAGCGGGAGGTCCCAATGAGCAGTTCTTC

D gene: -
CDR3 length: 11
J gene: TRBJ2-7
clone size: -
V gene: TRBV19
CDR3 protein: CASLERAGEYF
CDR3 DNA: TGTGCCAGCCTTGAGCGGGCAGGTGAGTACTTC

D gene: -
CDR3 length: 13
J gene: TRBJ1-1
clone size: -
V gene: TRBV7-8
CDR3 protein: CASSTTRSTEAFF
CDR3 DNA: TGTGCCAGCAGCACTACGCGGAGCACTGAAGCTTTCTTT

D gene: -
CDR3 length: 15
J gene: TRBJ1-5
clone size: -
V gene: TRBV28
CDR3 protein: CASSEQAYSNQPQHF
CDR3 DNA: TGTGCCAGCAGCGAACAGGCCTATAGCAATCAGCCCCAGCATTTT

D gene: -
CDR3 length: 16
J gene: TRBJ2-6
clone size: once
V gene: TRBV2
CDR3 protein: CASRTGGNSGANVLTF
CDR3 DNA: TGTGCCAGCAGGACGGGGGGCAACTCTGGGGCCAACGTCCTGACTTTC

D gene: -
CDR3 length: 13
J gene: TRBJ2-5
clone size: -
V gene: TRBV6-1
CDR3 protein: CASSLRSEETQYF
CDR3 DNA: TGTGCCAGCAGTCTAAGGTCAGAAGAGACCCAGTACTTC

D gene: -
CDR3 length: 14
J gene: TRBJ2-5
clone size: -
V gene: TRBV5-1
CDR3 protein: CASSLADRQETQYF
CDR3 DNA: TGCGCCAGCAGCTTGGCGGATAGACAAGAGACCCAGTACTTC

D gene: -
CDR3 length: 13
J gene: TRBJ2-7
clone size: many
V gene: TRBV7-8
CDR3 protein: CASSLGEPYEQYF
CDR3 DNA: TGTGCCAGCAGCTTAGGCGAGCCCTACGAGCAGTACTTC

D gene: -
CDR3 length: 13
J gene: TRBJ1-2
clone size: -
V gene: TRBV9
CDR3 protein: CASSASTGGFYTF
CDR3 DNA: TGTGCCAGCAGCGCCTCCACGGGGGGCTTCTACACCTTC

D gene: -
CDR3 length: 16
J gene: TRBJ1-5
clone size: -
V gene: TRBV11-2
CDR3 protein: CASSLGRGTLNQPQHF
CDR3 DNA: TGTGCCAGCAGCTTAGGGCGCGGGACACTTAATCAGCCCCAGCATTTT

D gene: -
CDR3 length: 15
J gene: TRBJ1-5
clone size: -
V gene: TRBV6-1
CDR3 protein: CASRPRWGANQPQHF
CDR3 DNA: TGTGCCAGCAGACCAAGGTGGGGGGCTAATCAGCCCCAGCATTTT

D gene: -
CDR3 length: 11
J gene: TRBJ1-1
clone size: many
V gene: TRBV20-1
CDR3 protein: CSAGGATEAFF
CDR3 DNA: TGCAGTGCCGGGGGCGCCACTGAAGCTTTCTTT

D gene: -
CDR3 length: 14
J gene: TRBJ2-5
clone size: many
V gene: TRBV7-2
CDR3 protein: CASSTQGVQETQYF
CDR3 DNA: TGTGCCAGCAGCACTCAGGGAGTCCAAGAGACCCAGTACTTC

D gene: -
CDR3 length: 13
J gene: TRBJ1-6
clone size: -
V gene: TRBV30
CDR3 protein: CAWGEEEASPLHF
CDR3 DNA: TGTGCCTGGGGTGAAGAGGAAGCTTCACCCCTCCACTTT

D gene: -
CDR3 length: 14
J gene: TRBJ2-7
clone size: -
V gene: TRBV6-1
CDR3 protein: CASSEEPSSYEQYF
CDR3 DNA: TGTGCCAGCAGTGAAGAACCCAGCTCCTACGAGCAGTACTTC

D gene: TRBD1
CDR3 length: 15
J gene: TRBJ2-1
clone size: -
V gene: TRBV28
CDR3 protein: CASSSSTGVYNEQFF
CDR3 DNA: TGTGCCAGCAGTTCATCGACAGGGGTATACAATGAGCAGTTCTTC

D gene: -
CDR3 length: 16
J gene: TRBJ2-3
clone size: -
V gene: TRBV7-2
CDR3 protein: CASSRRLAKSTDTQYF
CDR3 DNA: TGTGCCAGCAGCCGTAGGCTAGCGAAGAGCACAGATACGCAGTATTTT

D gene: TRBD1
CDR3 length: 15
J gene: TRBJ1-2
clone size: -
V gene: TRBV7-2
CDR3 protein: CASSYGTGWNYGYTF
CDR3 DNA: TGTGCCAGCAGCTACGGGACAGGTTGGAACTATGGCTACACCTTC

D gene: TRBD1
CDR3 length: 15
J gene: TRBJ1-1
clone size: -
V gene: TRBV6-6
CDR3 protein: CASSHWTGVNTEAFF
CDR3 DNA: TGTGCCAGCAGTCATTGGACAGGGGTGAACACTGAAGCTTTCTTT

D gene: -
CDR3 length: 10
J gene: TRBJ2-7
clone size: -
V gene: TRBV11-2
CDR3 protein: CASGTYEQYF
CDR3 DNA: TGTGCCAGCGGGACCTACGAGCAGTACTTC

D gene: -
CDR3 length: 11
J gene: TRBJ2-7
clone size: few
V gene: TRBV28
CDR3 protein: CASSIEGEQYF
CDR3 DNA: TGTGCCAGCAGTATTGAGGGTGAGCAGTACTTC

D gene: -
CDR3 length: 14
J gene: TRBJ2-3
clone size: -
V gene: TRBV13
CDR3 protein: CASSWNTGSDTQYF
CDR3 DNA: TGTGCCAGCAGCTGGAACACAGGGTCAGATACGCAGTATTTT

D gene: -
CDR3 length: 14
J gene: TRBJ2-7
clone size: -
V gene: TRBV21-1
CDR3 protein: CASSPIERDYEQYF
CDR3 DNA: TGTGCCAGCAGCCCTATAGAGAGGGACTACGAGCAGTACTTC

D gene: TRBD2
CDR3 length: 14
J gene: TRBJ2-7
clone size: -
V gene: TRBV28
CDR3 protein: CASSMGTKPYEQYF
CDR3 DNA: TGTGCCAGCAGCATGGGGACTAAGCCCTACGAGCAGTACTTC

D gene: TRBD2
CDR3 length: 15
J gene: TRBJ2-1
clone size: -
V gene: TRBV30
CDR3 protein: CAGALRGSRGDEQFF
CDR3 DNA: TGTGCCGGGGCTTTGCGCGGGAGCCGGGGCGATGAGCAGTTCTTC

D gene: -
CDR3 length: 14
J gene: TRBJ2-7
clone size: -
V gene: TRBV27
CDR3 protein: CASSAGTSSYEQYF
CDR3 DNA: TGTGCCAGCAGTGCAGGGACCAGCTCCTACGAGCAGTACTTC

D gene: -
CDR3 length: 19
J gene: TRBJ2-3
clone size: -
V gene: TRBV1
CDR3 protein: CTSSHPTEDGLARTDTQYF
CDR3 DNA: TGCACCAGCAGCCATCCGACGGAAGACGGACTAGCTCGCACAGATACGCAGTATTTT

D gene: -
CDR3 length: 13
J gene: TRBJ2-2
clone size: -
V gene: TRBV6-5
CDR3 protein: CASRDIYDGELFF
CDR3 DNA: TGTGCCAGCAGGGACATCTATGACGGGGAGCTGTTTTTT

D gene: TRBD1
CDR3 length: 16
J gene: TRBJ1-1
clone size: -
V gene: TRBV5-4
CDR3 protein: CASRPTGTGLDTEAFF
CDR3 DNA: TGTGCCAGCAGGCCCACAGGGACAGGTTTGGACACTGAAGCTTTCTTT

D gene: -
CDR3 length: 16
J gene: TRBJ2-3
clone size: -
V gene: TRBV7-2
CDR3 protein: CASSLGVGVFGDTQYF
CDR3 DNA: TGTGCCAGCAGCTTAGGGGTGGGAGTTTTTGGAGATACGCAGTATTTT

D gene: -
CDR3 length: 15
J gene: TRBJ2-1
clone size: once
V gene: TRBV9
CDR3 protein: CASSPRDLHYNEQFF
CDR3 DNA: TGTGCCAGCAGTCCCCGGGACTTACATTACAATGAGCAGTTCTTC